These T cell receptor beta chains were read from a single sample in a study of blood T cell repertoires in COVID-19. The protocol was immunoSEQ multiplex PCR, while the TCRdb copy is restricted to in-frame clones and leaves out a portion. The sample contains 60,000 to 65,000 clones, around 83% of which appear only once. The sample taken for sequencing was peripheral blood. The receptor source for this set is a man in his fifties with COVID-19, enrolled during active disease. Each CDR3 is given with its conserved first and last residue. The D gene is left open where the match is weak. Clone sizes are given selectively: once, few, many, or a class where the clone is expanded.

V	D	J	size	CDR3	DNA
TRBV24-1	TRBD1	TRBJ2-4	NA	CATSDRTGTVIQYF	TGTGCCACCAGTGACCGGACAGGGACCGTCATTCAGTACTTC
TRBV18	NA	TRBJ1-2	NA	CASSRNGRTSNYGYTF	TGTGCCAGCTCCCGAAACGGACGGACTTCAAACTATGGCTACACCTTC
TRBV5-4	TRBD1	TRBJ1-2	NA	CASSRTGGWNYGYTF	TGTGCCAGCAGCCGGACAGGGGGGTGGAACTATGGCTACACCTTC
TRBV28	TRBD1	TRBJ1-1	NA	CAIEGAGMNTEAFF	TGTGCCATCGAGGGGGCAGGGATGAACACTGAAGCTTTCTTT
TRBV2	NA	TRBJ1-5	NA	CASSVAGPNQPQHF	TGTGCCAGCAGTGTGGCAGGGCCTAATCAGCCCCAGCATTTT
TRBV11-2	TRBD2	TRBJ2-2	once	CASSWDRGGGELFF	TGTGCCAGCAGTTGGGACCGCGGGGGCGGGGAGCTGTTTTTT
TRBV2	TRBD1	TRBJ1-1	NA	CASSWTGSRTEAFF	TGTGCCAGCAGTTGGACAGGGTCGCGCACTGAAGCTTTCTTT
TRBV7-2	NA	TRBJ2-3	NA	CASSSLAWTDTQYF	TGTGCCAGCAGCTCCTTGGCCTGGACAGATACGCAGTATTTT
TRBV19	NA	TRBJ1-4	few	CASSPLARGEEKLFF	TGTGCCAGTAGTCCCCTCGCCAGGGGAGAAGAAAAACTGTTTTTT
TRBV18	TRBD2	TRBJ2-7	NA	CASSPKASGSNEQYF	TGTGCCAGCTCACCCAAGGCTAGCGGGAGTAACGAGCAGTACTTC
TRBV19	TRBD1	TRBJ1-2	NA	CASSSGGGNYGYTF	TGTGCCAGTAGTTCAGGGGGCGGGAACTATGGCTACACCTTC
TRBV28	NA	TRBJ2-7	NA	CASTSGPFDQYF	TGTGCCAGTACTTCAGGGCCTTTTGATCAGTACTTC
TRBV19	NA	TRBJ2-2	NA	CASSRQSTGELFF	TGTGCCAGTAGTAGACAGAGCACCGGGGAGCTGTTTTTT
TRBV7-9	NA	TRBJ2-2	NA	CARAWDNSTGELFF	TGTGCCAGAGCTTGGGACAACTCCACCGGGGAGCTGTTTTTT
TRBV9	NA	TRBJ2-3	NA	CASSDEYTDQDTDTQYF	TGTGCCAGCAGTGACGAGTACACCGACCAGGACACAGATACGCAGTATTTT
TRBV25-1	NA	TRBJ2-5	NA	CASAPRDSSGRGVETQYF	TGTGCCAGCGCCCCCCGGGACAGCAGCGGGAGAGGAGTCGAGACCCAGTACTTC
TRBV15	NA	TRBJ1-1	NA	CATSKGVLAEAFF	TGTGCCACCAGCAAGGGGGTACTGGCTGAAGCTTTCTTT
TRBV10-3	TRBD1	TRBJ1-2	few	CAISESRGNYGYTF	TGTGCCATCAGTGAGTCCAGGGGGAACTATGGCTACACCTTC
TRBV27	TRBD2	TRBJ2-1	NA	CASTPGSGLSNEQFF	TGTGCCAGCACCCCGGGGTCGGGACTAAGCAATGAGCAGTTCTTC
TRBV6-5	TRBD1	TRBJ2-7	NA	CASILATGAYEQYF	TGTGCCAGCATTCTCGCTACAGGGGCCTACGAGCAGTACTTC
TRBV25-1	NA	TRBJ1-1	NA	CASSESRDTEAFF	TGTGCCAGCAGTGAATCCAGGGACACTGAAGCTTTCTTT
TRBV2	TRBD1	TRBJ1-1	NA	CASSGGIGGQGRTEAFF	TGTGCCAGCAGTGGGGGTATCGGGGGACAGGGGCGCACTGAAGCTTTCTTT
TRBV27	TRBD2	TRBJ2-1	NA	CASRKPGLGGYNEQFF	TGTGCCAGCAGAAAACCGGGACTAGGCGGTTACAATGAGCAGTTCTTC
TRBV6-5	TRBD1	TRBJ2-7	NA	CASTNSDRAEQYF	TGTGCCAGCACCAATTCAGACAGGGCCGAGCAGTACTTC
TRBV11-2	TRBD1	TRBJ1-1	once	CASSLRQGAAEAFF	TGTGCCAGCAGCTTAAGGCAGGGGGCCGCTGAAGCTTTCTTT
TRBV5-1	NA	TRBJ1-3	NA	CASSPEPSSGNTIYF	TGCGCCAGCAGCCCCGAACCCAGCTCTGGAAACACCATATATTTT
TRBV7-2	NA	TRBJ1-3	NA	CASSPPPVSGNTIYF	TGTGCCAGCAGCCCCCCTCCCGTCTCTGGAAACACCATATATTTT
TRBV6-6	TRBD1	TRBJ1-2	NA	CASSNPGTGGFGYTF	TGTGCCAGCAGTAACCCCGGGACAGGGGGCTTTGGCTACACCTTC
TRBV2	NA	TRBJ2-2	NA	CANSRNTGELFF	TGTGCCAACTCACGGAACACCGGGGAGCTGTTTTTT
TRBV11-2	NA	TRBJ2-1	NA	CASSFRGGTFF	TGTGCCAGCAGCTTCAGGGGTGGTACGTTCTTC
TRBV9	TRBD1	TRBJ2-7	NA	CASSVGGTAYEQYF	TGTGCCAGCAGCGTAGGAGGGACAGCCTACGAGCAGTACTTC
TRBV20-1	TRBD2	TRBJ2-2	NA	CSASVSSGSIRRTGELFF	TGCAGTGCTAGTGTTTCTAGCGGGAGTATACGGAGGACCGGGGAGCTGTTTTTT
TRBV7-2	TRBD2	TRBJ2-1	few	CASSPGTSGYNEQFF	TGTGCCAGCAGCCCCGGGACTAGCGGATACAATGAGCAGTTCTTC
TRBV18	NA	TRBJ2-5	NA	CASSLSRETQYF	TGTGCCAGCTCACTTTCCCGAGAGACCCAGTACTTC
TRBV6-5	TRBD2	TRBJ2-3	NA	CASGAGGGTDTQYF	TGTGCCAGCGGAGCGGGAGGAGGCACAGATACGCAGTATTTT
TRBV6-6	NA	TRBJ2-1	few	CASIYGRDNEQFF	TGTGCCAGCATATACGGGAGAGACAATGAGCAGTTCTTC
TRBV5-1	TRBD2	TRBJ2-1	NA	CASSLGGSGSYNEQFF	TGCGCCAGCAGCTTGGGAGGTAGCGGGTCCTACAATGAGCAGTTCTTC
TRBV11-2	NA	TRBJ2-4	NA	CASSLDPSIQYF	TGTGCCAGCAGCTTAGATCCCAGCATTCAGTACTTC
TRBV28	NA	TRBJ1-5	NA	CASNVGGASGNQPQHF	TGTGCCAGCAACGTGGGCGGGGCTAGCGGCAATCAGCCCCAGCATTTT
TRBV7-9	TRBD2	TRBJ2-1	NA	CASNSRVVAGVDEQFF	TGTGCCAGCAACTCTCGGGTGGTAGCGGGAGTGGATGAGCAGTTCTTC
TRBV10-3	TRBD1	TRBJ1-3	NA	CATQGQWTVGNTIYF	TGTGCCACCCAGGGACAGTGGACGGTCGGAAACACCATATATTTT
TRBV28	TRBD1	TRBJ2-5	NA	CASSFLWSGRDRGPGAQYF	TGTGCCAGCAGTTTTTTATGGTCTGGCCGGGACAGGGGGCCGGGGGCCCAGTACTTC
TRBV18	NA	TRBJ2-3	NA	CASQRGDTQYF	TGTGCCAGCCAAAGGGGTGATACGCAGTATTTT
TRBV12-3/TRBV12-4	NA	TRBJ1-1	NA	CASSLVATIAFF	TGTGCCAGCAGTTTGGTGGCGACAATAGCTTTCTTT
TRBV6-5	NA	TRBJ2-5	NA	CASRWRLWETQYF	TGTGCCAGCAGGTGGAGATTATGGGAGACCCAGTACTTC
TRBV18	TRBD2	TRBJ2-1	NA	CASSPRAGGLDEQFF	TGTGCCAGCTCACCACGAGCGGGAGGGTTGGATGAGCAGTTCTTC
TRBV5-8	NA	TRBJ2-3	NA	CASSRLGFADTQYF	TGTGCCAGCAGCCGACTAGGGTTCGCAGATACGCAGTATTTT
TRBV7-2	TRBD1	TRBJ1-2	NA	CASRPGTGSHYGYTF	TGTGCCAGCAGGCCCGGGACAGGGAGTCACTATGGCTACACCTTC
TRBV29-1	NA	TRBJ2-2	NA	CSVARRVVGDTGELFF	TGCAGCGTTGCTAGGCGGGTGGTTGGGGACACCGGGGAGCTGTTTTTT
TRBV7-9	TRBD2	TRBJ2-1	NA	CASSLTSGRANEQFF	TGTGCCAGCAGCTTAACTAGCGGGAGGGCCAATGAGCAGTTCTTC
TRBV24-1	TRBD1	TRBJ2-7	NA	CATSDVFGGQGKYF	TGTGCCACCAGTGATGTGTTCGGAGGACAGGGGAAGTACTTC
TRBV5-1	NA	TRBJ1-4	NA	CASSLGGLLATNEKLFF	TGCGCCAGCAGCTTGGGAGGACTCCTTGCAACTAATGAAAAACTGTTTTTT
TRBV29-1	NA	TRBJ2-7	NA	CSVRPGGHEQYF	TGCAGCGTGCGTCCAGGGGGGCACGAGCAGTACTTC
TRBV25-1	TRBD2	TRBJ2-3	once	CASRPQVAGKEADTQYF	TGTGCCAGCAGACCCCAGGTAGCGGGGAAGGAGGCAGATACGCAGTATTTT
TRBV28	TRBD1	TRBJ1-6	NA	CASSFPLRGLYNSPLHF	TGTGCCAGCAGTTTCCCCCTAAGGGGGCTCTATAATTCACCCCTCCACTTT
TRBV3-1/TRBV3-2	TRBD1	TRBJ1-6	NA	CASSRGGQGLSYNSPLHF	TGTGCCAGCAGCCGTGGGGGACAGGGACTCTCCTATAATTCACCCCTCCACTTT
TRBV30	NA	TRBJ1-5	NA	CAWDVSGPQHF	TGTGCCTGGGACGTTAGCGGGCCCCAGCATTTT
TRBV11-2	TRBD1	TRBJ2-1	NA	CASTQGAAYNEQFF	TGTGCCAGCACCCAGGGGGCTGCGTACAATGAGCAGTTCTTC
TRBV7-9	NA	TRBJ1-1	few	CASRGPGWRNTEAFF	TGTGCCAGCAGGGGCCCAGGGTGGAGGAACACTGAAGCTTTCTTT
TRBV9	TRBD1	TRBJ1-5	once	CASSPGTGGQPQHF	TGTGCCAGCAGCCCAGGGACAGGGGGACAGCCCCAGCATTTT